The 12 T cell receptor beta chains below were found in one sample sequenced in a study of cytomegalovirus exposure and HLA in healthy donors. PCR primers comprised 60 Vbeta and 13 Jbeta primers. Data came from immunoSEQ multiplex PCR; TCRdb stores just in-frame clones and leaves some out. Its table lists approximately 100,000 clones. Sequenced material: PBMCs. The receptors come from a man aged 50-59 years in good health and CMV-seropositive.

The chain employs TRBV7-2 and TRBJ2-1, with 8 bases identical to TRBD1. Germline V CDR1 and CDR2: SGHTA, FQGNSA. The CDR3 is made up of 14 amino acids. V gave up 5 bases and J gave up 5 bases; unmatched junction bases: 5. The CDR3 loop is CASSRGTGDNEQFF. The CDR3 DNA reads TGTGCCAGCAGCCGGGGGACAGGCGACAATGAGCAGTTCTTC.

The V call is TRBV14, the J call TRBJ2-1; D not resolved. V was pared by 4 bases and J by 4 bases, with 14 bases between. CDR1 and CDR2 (germline): SGHDN, FVKESK. This CDR3 has 15 amino acids. The CDR3 nucleotides read TGTGCCAGCAGCCGCACTACTCACCAATACAATGAGCAGTTCTTC. It specifies CASSRTTHQYNEQFF.

The chain joins TRBV20-1 to TRBJ1-5; D gene unclear. CDR1 DFQATT and CDR2 SNEGSKA come from the germline V gene (reference sequence). V lost 2 bases and J 10 bases, leaving 9 bases between the germline ends. This CDR3 region has 11 residues. CDR3 residues: CSARNGEPQHF. In DNA form, the CDR3 reads TGCAGTGCTAGAAACGGAGAACCCCAGCATTTT.

The CDR3: CASSQRGFSGANVLTF. The DNA for the CDR3 is TGTGCCAGCTCCCAGCGGGGATTCTCTGGGGCCAACGTCCTGACTTTC. The chain uses TRBV11-3 and TRBJ2-6; 7 bases line up with TRBD2. The V gene's germline CDR1 is SGHNT and CDR2 YENEEA. V shed 8 bases, J shed 0 bases, and the junction held 7 bases outside the gene matches. The CDR3 runs 16 residues.

The chain uses TRBV7-2 and TRBJ2-4, with D tentatively TRBD1 (5 bases). The CDR3 sequence is 12 residues long. Trimming left V 3 bases short and J 13 bases short, with 13 bases between. CDR1 is SGHTA, CDR2 FQGNSA, per germline. The CDR3 nucleotides are TGTGCCAGCAGCTTTCGCGCAGGGCGGCAGTACTTC. This translates into CASSFRAGRQYF.

The chain is built from TRBV5-1 and TRBJ2-1; 11 bases fit TRBD1. Germline V gene lookup returns CDR1 SGHRS and CDR2 YFSETQ. CDR3 length: 17 residues. J gave up 5 bases and V 1 base, and 8 bases lay outside the gene matches. The DNA for the CDR3 is TGCGCCAGCAGCTTGACGGGGACAGGGGGTCTCAACAATGAGCAGTTCTTC. Residues: CASSLTGTGGLNNEQFF.

The V gene is TRBV6-1, the J gene TRBJ1-5; D remains ambiguous. The CDR3 length is 14 residues. The V gene lost 8 bases and the J gene lost 0 bases, with 11 bases spanning the gap. Germline V CDR1 and CDR2: MNHNS, SASEGT. The CDR3 nucleotides read TGTGCCAGCGACGCAGGCCTTAGCAATCAGCCCCAGCATTTT. It translates to CASDAGLSNQPQHF.

The chain recombines TRBV9 with TRBJ2-4; a weak D match, TRBD2 (6 bases). The CDR3 extends over 15 amino acids. Trimming took off 0 bases at V and 6 bases at J, with 13 bases between the two ends. Germline CDR1 reads SGDLS; CDR2 reads YYNGEE. The CDR3 sequence: CASSVGVAGINIQYF. The CDR3 bases are TGTGCCAGCAGCGTAGGGGTCGCGGGAATAAACATTCAGTACTTC. The full variable domain, completed using reference TRBV9 and TRBJ2-4, is DSGVTQTPKHLITATGQRVTLRCSPRSGDLSVYWYQQSLDQGLQFLIQYYNGEERAKGNILERFSAQQFPDLHSELNLSSLELGDSALYFCASSVGVAGINIQYFGAGTRLSVL.

This sequence joins TRBV7-3 and TRBJ2-1; 14 nucleotides align to TRBD2. V shed 8 bases and J 0 bases; nucleotides not matched to a gene: 3. The CDR3 length is 16 residues. Germline assignment: CDR1 SGHTA and CDR2 FQGTGA. The CDR3 region has the DNA TGTGCCAGCGGGACTAGCGGGAGTGGCTCCTACAATGAGCAGTTCTTC. Protein product: CASGTSGSGSYNEQFF.

The chain combines TRBV28 with TRBJ2-7, with TRBD2 as a possible D gene (6 bases). V was cut by 1 base and J by 0 bases, with 10 bases left in between. This CDR3 comprises 15 residues. Per germline, CDR1 MDHEN and CDR2 SYDVKM. The CDR3 here is CASSLYLAVSYEQYF. For the CDR3, the DNA is TGTGCCAGCAGTTTATACTTAGCGGTCTCCTACGAGCAGTACTTC.

The rearrangement links TRBV14 to TRBJ2-1; 8 bases align to TRBD1. Germline V lookup: CDR1 SGHDN, CDR2 FVKESK. V was clipped by 3 bases and J by 0 bases; unmatched bases: 7. The CDR3 consists of 17 residues. The CDR3 reads CASSQGRGQSSYNEQFF. Here the CDR3 DNA reads TGTGCCAGCAGCCAGGGCAGGGGGCAAAGCTCCTACAATGAGCAGTTCTTC.

The gene calls are TRBV7-2 and TRBJ1-1; D call uncertain. This CDR3 has 15 residues. Germline CDR1 is SGHTA and CDR2 is FQGNSA. The germline V and J ends were trimmed by 7 bases and 1 base, with 16 bases remaining between them. CDR3 sequence (DNA): TGTGCCAGCACCCATTTCCCGGTCCAGAACACTGAAGCTTTCTTT. Its translation is CASTHFPVQNTEAFF.